This T cell receptor (beta chain) was sequenced in a study of shared clonotypes between healthy human individuals. Study in general: Samples came from a couple of female and three male donors aged 18 to 49. Overall study findings and caveats: Among a few donors, about 4.6% of naive CD4 clonotypes were found in common.

CD45RO-negative, CCR7-selected cells formed the naive CD8 fraction, which excluded terminally differentiated effector memory CD45RA+ cells. Regarding this clone: The antigen remains unidentified.

Genomic DNA (from each subset) was split evenly across several immunoSEQ plates. In the sorted-subset replicate PCRs, approximately 200 ng DNA, tens of thousands of T cell genomes, was used. Clones were sequenced by immunoSEQ multiplex PCR, and TCRdb holds only the in-frame ones, with some missing. This table has around 2,000,000 clones, just under 95% appearing once. J lost 5 bases, V lost 3 bases, and 13 bases had no gene match. The CDR3 runs 17 residues. Germline lookup yields CDR1 SGHAT and CDR2 FQNNGV. Sequencing was done on a sample of naive CD8+ T cells sorted from blood. This clonotype was obtained from a man between 18 and 35 years old in good health. This chain links TRBV11-2 with TRBJ2-3; 8 nucleotides align to TRBD2. CDR3 sequence reads: CASSFLIPGLVIDTQYF. The CDR3 DNA is TGTGCCAGCAGCTTTTTGATCCCGGGACTAGTTATAGATACGCAGTATTTT.